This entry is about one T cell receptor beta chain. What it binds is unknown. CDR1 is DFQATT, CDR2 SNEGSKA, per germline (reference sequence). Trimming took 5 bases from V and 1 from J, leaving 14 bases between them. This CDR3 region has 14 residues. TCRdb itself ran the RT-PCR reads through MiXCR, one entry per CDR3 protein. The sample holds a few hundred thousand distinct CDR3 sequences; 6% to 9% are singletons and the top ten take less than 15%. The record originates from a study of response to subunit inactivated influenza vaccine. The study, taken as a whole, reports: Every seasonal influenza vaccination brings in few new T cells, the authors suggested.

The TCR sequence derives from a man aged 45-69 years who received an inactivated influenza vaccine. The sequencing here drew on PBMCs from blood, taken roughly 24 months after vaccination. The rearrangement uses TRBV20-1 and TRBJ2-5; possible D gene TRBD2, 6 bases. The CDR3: CSALRGRVQETQYF. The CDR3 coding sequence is TGCAGTGCTCTGCGGGGCAGAGTCCAAGAGACCCAGTACTTC.